These T cell receptor beta chains were read from a single sample in a study of OX40 agonist ivuxolimab in advanced cancers. Clones were read by immunoSEQ multiplex PCR, and TCRdb kept only the in-frame ones, dropping some. This sample yields 40,000 to 50,000 clones, of which about 90% are seen a single time; 0.85% to 1.1% belongs to the top ten. The specimen was CD4+ or CD8+ T cells sorted from blood, collected in a trial of the OX40 agonist ivuxolimab. The receptors here all came from an adult with an advanced solid tumor such as melanoma, head and neck, liver or kidney cancer. Each CDR3 is given with its conserved first and last residue. D genes are given only for firm matches. Size tells how often a clone was seen (once, few, many) or the class of an expanded clone, and some rows leave it out.

NA	NA	14	TRBV18	TRBJ1-5	TGTGCCAGCTCACCAAACGTGGGCAATCAGCCCCAGCATTTT	CASSPNVGNQPQHF
NA	NA	16	TRBV27	TRBJ1-4	TGTGCCAGCAGTTTTTCCCCTATCCCAACTAATGAAAAACTGTTTTTT	CASSFSPIPTNEKLFF
TRBD2	NA	16	TRBV7-2	TRBJ2-2	TGTGCCAGCAGCTTAGGCGGGGGACGGGTCACCGGGGAGCTGTTTTTT	CASSLGGGRVTGELFF
NA	NA	12	TRBV19	TRBJ2-2	TGTGCCAGTAAGAGGGGCACCGGGGAGCTGTTTTTT	CASKRGTGELFF
NA	few	15	TRBV7-9	TRBJ1-1	TGTGCCAGCAGCCCGCGGACAGTGCAATACACTGAAGCTTTCTTT	CASSPRTVQYTEAFF
TRBD1	NA	16	TRBV6-6	TRBJ2-3	TGTGACGATATGGAGGACGGGACAGGGGTCCAAGATACGCAGTATTTT	CDDMEDGTGVQDTQYF
NA	NA	13	TRBV7-8	TRBJ2-1	TGTGCCAGCACGGCTAGCGACCACAATGAGCAGTTCTTC	CASTASDHNEQFF
TRBD1	once	14	TRBV7-8	TRBJ2-5	TGTGCCAGCAGCCGACGACAGGGGACGGAGACCCAGTACTTC	CASSRRQGTETQYF
NA	NA	15	TRBV28	TRBJ2-7	TGTGCCAGCAGTTCTCAGCGTACCCGGGGTGACGAGCAGTACTTC	CASSSQRTRGDEQYF
NA	few	13	TRBV4-3	TRBJ2-1	TGCGCCAGCAGCCACCGCCGGTCCAATGAGCAGTTCTTC	CASSHRRSNEQFF
NA	NA	17	TRBV7-2	TRBJ1-3	TGTGCCAGCAGCACCCTGATAGGCCAGTCCCCTGGAAACACCATATATTTT	CASSTLIGQSPGNTIYF
NA	NA	14	TRBV4-3	TRBJ1-2	TGCGCCAGCAGCCAAGATGCAGGGTCCTATGGCTACACCTTC	CASSQDAGSYGYTF
NA	NA	15	TRBV30	TRBJ1-6	TGTGCCTGGAGTGGCCGGGCCCTAAGCGGTTCACCCCTCCACTTT	CAWSGRALSGSPLHF
NA	NA	18	TRBV21-1	TRBJ1-2	TGTGCCAGCAGCAAAAGGGTCATGGGGACAGGGATTGTTCATGGCTACACCTTC	CASSKRVMGTGIVHGYTF
TRBD1	NA	14	TRBV7-9	TRBJ2-7	TGTGCCAGCAGCCCATCACAGGGGGCCTACGAGCAGTACTTC	CASSPSQGAYEQYF
NA	NA	13	TRBV15	TRBJ1-2	TGTGCCACCAGCGGAAGACGGAATTATGGCTACACCTTC	CATSGRRNYGYTF
NA	NA	13	TRBV14	TRBJ1-6	TGTGCCAGCAGCCAAGGCAGTAATTCACCCCTCCACTTT	CASSQGSNSPLHF
NA	few	12	TRBV7-8	TRBJ1-1	TGTGCCAGCAGCCCCCAAATTGCTGAAGCTTTCTTT	CASSPQIAEAFF
TRBD1	NA	15	TRBV9	TRBJ1-2	TGTGCCAGCAGCGTAGTAGTAGGAGACAGGGCGGGCTACACCTTC	CASSVVVGDRAGYTF
NA	NA	14	TRBV18	TRBJ2-3	TGTGCCAGCTCACCACTTCTATCCACAGATACGCAGTATTTT	CASSPLLSTDTQYF
NA	NA	13	TRBV10-3	TRBJ1-2	TGTGCCGGAGGTGGACAGACTAACTATGGCTACACCTTC	CAGGGQTNYGYTF
NA	NA	14	TRBV11-1	TRBJ2-5	TGTGCCAGCAGCTTGAGGCGGGATGCTGAGACCCAGTACTTC	CASSLRRDAETQYF
NA	once	16	TRBV7-2	TRBJ2-1	TGTGCCAGCAGCTTAGTTTTGTGGGAGGTGGGCAATGAGCAGTTCTTC	CASSLVLWEVGNEQFF
TRBD2	NA	16	TRBV19	TRBJ2-5	TGTGCCAGTAGTGCGGGACTAGCGGGAGTCCAAGAGACCCAGTACTTC	CASSAGLAGVQETQYF
TRBD1	few	15	TRBV28	TRBJ2-1	TGTGCCAGCAGACTTCCGGGACAGGGGGCGAATGAGCAGTTCTTC	CASRLPGQGANEQFF
NA	NA	12	TRBV28	TRBJ2-7	TGTGCCAGCAGTCAACTGTCGGGAGAGCAGTACTTC	CASSQLSGEQYF
TRBD2	once	13	TRBV9	TRBJ2-7	TGTGCCAGCAGCGCGACTAGCGGGAGCGAGCAGTACTTC	CASSATSGSEQYF
NA	once	12	TRBV27	TRBJ2-5	TGTGCCAGCAGTCCCCCACAAGAGACCCAGTACTTC	CASSPPQETQYF
TRBD2	NA	16	TRBV11-3	TRBJ2-2	TGTGCCAGCAGCCCCGGGGCTAGCGGGGACACCGGGGAGCTGTTTTTT	CASSPGASGDTGELFF
NA	NA	17	TRBV6-1	TRBJ2-1	TGTGCCAGCAGTGAATTAAAGGGGAGTGCAGGAGACAATGAGCAGTTCTTC	CASSELKGSAGDNEQFF
NA	once	14	TRBV28	TRBJ2-2	TGTGCCAGCAGTTTAGTGGGCCTCACCGGGGAGCTGTTTTTT	CASSLVGLTGELFF
NA	NA	18	TRBV11-1	TRBJ2-7	TGTGCCAGCAGCTTAGCGCGGGTGTTTACGGACAGCCTCTACGAGCAGTACTTC	CASSLARVFTDSLYEQYF
NA	NA	13	TRBV7-9	TRBJ2-3	TGTGCCAGCAGTAGACTAGAGATGGATACGCAGTATTTT	CASSRLEMDTQYF
TRBD1	NA	13	TRBV11-2	TRBJ1-4	TGTGCCAGCTCGGGACAGCAAAATGAAAAACTGTTTTTT	CASSGQQNEKLFF
NA	NA	12	TRBV2	TRBJ1-2	TGTGCCAGCAGTGTACAGGGCTATGGCTACACCTTC	CASSVQGYGYTF
TRBD2	NA	15	TRBV30	TRBJ2-5	TGTGCCTGGAGTGGGACTAGCGGATTCTTGGGGACCCAGTACTTC	CAWSGTSGFLGTQYF
NA	NA	14	TRBV7-2	TRBJ1-2	TGTGCCAGCAGCCGGAGGACCGTTAACTATGGCTACACCTTC	CASSRRTVNYGYTF
TRBD2	NA	16	TRBV7-6	TRBJ2-7	TGTGCCAGCAGCTCGCCGGGGACTAGCGGGAGGTACGAGCAGTACTTC	CASSSPGTSGRYEQYF
NA	NA	13	TRBV19	TRBJ1-1	TGTGCCAGTAACCAGGGGATGAACACTGAAGCTTTCTTT	CASNQGMNTEAFF
NA	NA	15	TRBV4-2	TRBJ1-2	TGTGCCAGCAGCCAAGATCGAGATAAGAGATATGGCTACACCTTC	CASSQDRDKRYGYTF
TRBD1	NA	15	TRBV7-2	TRBJ2-7	TGTGCCAGCAGCGGACAGGGACTTGGCACGGAAGAGCAGTACTTC	CASSGQGLGTEEQYF
TRBD1	NA	17	TRBV5-1	TRBJ1-6	TGCGCCAGCAGCCTACGAGACGGGACAGGACGAAATTCACCCCTCCACTTT	CASSLRDGTGRNSPLHF
NA	few	13	TRBV4-2	TRBJ1-2	TGTGCCAGCAGCCCTACAGGTGGCTATGGCTACACCTTC	CASSPTGGYGYTF
NA	once	13	TRBV6-4	TRBJ2-2	TGTGCCAGCAGGCAGGGTGAGGCCGGGGAGCTGTTTTTT	CASRQGEAGELFF
NA	NA	12	TRBV19	TRBJ2-1	TGTGCCAGTAGTATCTTGGGCGATGAGCAGTTCTTC	CASSILGDEQFF
NA	NA	13	TRBV6-1	TRBJ2-2	TGTGCCAGCAGTGAAAAGGGGACCGGGGAGCTGTTTTTT	CASSEKGTGELFF